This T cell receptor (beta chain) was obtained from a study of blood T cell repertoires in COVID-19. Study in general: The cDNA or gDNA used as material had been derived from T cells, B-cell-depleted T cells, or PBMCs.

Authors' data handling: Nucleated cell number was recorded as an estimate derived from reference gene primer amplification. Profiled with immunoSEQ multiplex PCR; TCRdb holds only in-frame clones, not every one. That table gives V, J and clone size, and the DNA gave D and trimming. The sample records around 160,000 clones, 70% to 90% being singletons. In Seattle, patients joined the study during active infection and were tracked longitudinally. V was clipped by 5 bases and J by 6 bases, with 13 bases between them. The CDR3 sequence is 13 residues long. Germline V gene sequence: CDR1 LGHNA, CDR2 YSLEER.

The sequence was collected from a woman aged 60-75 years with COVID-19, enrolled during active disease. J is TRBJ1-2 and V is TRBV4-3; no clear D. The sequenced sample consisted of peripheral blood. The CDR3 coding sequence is TGCGCCAGCAGCTACGGTCCCGGGGATGGCTACACCTTC. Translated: CASSYGPGDGYTF.